This TCR beta chain was profiled in a study of graft-versus-host responses after intestinal transplantation. Study details: Recipients obtained multivisceral, liver-intestinal, or isolated intestinal transplants. Every one of the recipients received anti-thymocyte globulin induction and afterwards took tacrolimus and steroids for roughly three years.

Produced via immunoSEQ multiplex PCR; TCRdb's table is partial and in-frame only. Of some 120,000 clones in the sample, less than 95% were seen once. Turning to this clone: Its target is unknown. The same CDR3 also results from other DNA sequences found in this sample.

V lost 3 bases, J lost 5 bases, and 11 bases stayed unmatched. In germline, CDR1 is SGHRS, CDR2 YFSETQ. The CDR3 extends over 16 amino acids. Source: unstimulated CD4+ T cells sorted from spleen or lymph node cells, taken before intestinal transplant. This clonotype was obtained from a human donor who received an intestinal transplant. The V call is TRBV5-1, the J call TRBJ1-1; 9 bases are shared with TRBD1. Here the CDR3 reads CASSSTGGIGETEAFF. CDR3 DNA: TGCGCCAGCAGCTCAACAGGGGGCATTGGAGAAACTGAAGCTTTCTTT.